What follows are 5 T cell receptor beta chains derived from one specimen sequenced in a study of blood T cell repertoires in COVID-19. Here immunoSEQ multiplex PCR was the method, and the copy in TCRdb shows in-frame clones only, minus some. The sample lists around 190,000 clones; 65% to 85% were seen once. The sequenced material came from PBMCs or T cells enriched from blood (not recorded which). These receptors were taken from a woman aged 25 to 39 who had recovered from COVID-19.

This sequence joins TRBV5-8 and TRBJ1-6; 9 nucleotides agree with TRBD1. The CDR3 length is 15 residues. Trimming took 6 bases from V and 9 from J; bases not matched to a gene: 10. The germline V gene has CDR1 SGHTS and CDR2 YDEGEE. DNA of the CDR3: TGTGCCAGCAACACGCTAGGGACAGGGAGTTCACCCCTCCACTTT. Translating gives CASNTLGTGSSPLHF.

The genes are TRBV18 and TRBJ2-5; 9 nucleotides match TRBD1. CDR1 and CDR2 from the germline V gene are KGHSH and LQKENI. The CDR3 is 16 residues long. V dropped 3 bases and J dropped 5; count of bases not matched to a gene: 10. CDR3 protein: CASSPFGTGSIETQYF. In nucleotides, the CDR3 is TGTGCCAGCTCACCCTTTGGGACAGGGAGTATCGAGACCCAGTACTTC.

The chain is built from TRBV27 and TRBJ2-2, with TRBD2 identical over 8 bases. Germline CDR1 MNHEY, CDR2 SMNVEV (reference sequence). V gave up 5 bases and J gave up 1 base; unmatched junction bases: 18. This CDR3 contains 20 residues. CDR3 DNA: TGTGCCAGCAGTCCCCACGGGAGGGCGGGAGTTATCGGGAACACCGGGGAGCTGTTTTTT. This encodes CASSPHGRAGVIGNTGELFF.

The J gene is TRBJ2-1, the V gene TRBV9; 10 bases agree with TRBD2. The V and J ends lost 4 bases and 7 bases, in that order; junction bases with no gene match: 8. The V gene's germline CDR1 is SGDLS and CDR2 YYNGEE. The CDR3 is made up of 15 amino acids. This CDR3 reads CASSTPGLAKNEQFF. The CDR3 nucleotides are TGTGCCAGCAGCACTCCGGGACTAGCGAAGAATGAGCAGTTCTTC.

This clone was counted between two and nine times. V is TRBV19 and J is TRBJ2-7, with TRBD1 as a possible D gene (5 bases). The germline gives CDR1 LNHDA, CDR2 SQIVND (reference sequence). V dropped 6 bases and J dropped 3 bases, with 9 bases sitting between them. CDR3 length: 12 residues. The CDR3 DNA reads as TGTGCCAGTAGGACAGATGGCTACGAGCAGTACTTC. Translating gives CASRTDGYEQYF.